This entry concerns a single TCR beta chain. The antigen it binds to is not known. Base qualities were left out, and no much larger clone turns up one base away. The library was built by means of the immunoSEQ multiplex PCR assay. Each sample had about 10^5 TCR templates assayed by the deep sequencing platform. Genomic DNA extracted from sorted T cells was used for TCRbeta CDR3 sequencing. Turning to the authors' computational methods: Clonal analysis of TCRbeta CDR3 data was done in the R programming language. Comparing unstimulated samples against CFSE-low samples taken after the reaction was how alloreactive CD4+ and CD8+ clones were defined. Regulatory or non-regulatory origin was assigned to alloreactive CD4+ clones by matching of sequences to sorted unstimulated Treg and non-Treg repertoires. What TCRdb holds here is the immuneACCESS table cut down to in-frame rearrangements. Part of the clones is not present; checked against another copy, under half of the missing clones reflect an unresolved V gene, and the others are unexplained. V and J calls and clone size are copied from that table; D and trimming were computed from the DNA. The sample table records more than 45,000 clones; more than 85% of these occur just once. The top ten hold around two fifths of the sample.

These data come from a study of siplizumab effects on memory and regulatory T cells (dated by TCRdb to the late 2010s). With respect to the entire study: The study looked at the effect of siplizumab, an anti-CD2 antibody, on alloreactive T-cell subsets in allogeneic mixed lymphocyte reactions made from human PBMCs.

Sorted unstimulated T cells and proliferating T cells recovered from mixed lymphocyte reactions underwent TCRbeta CDR3 sequencing. Fresh whole blood from about 10 HLA-typed healthy donors served as the source for isolating PBMCs. The CDR3 runs 13 residues from the cysteine to the phenylalanine. Of all the DNA, just the CDR3 is kept, 39 bases in frame from base 1. The germline V gene supplies CDR1 SGHRS and CDR2 YFSETQ. The junction carries 12 bases between V and J, which are trimmed by 4 bases and 6 bases respectively. The paper as a whole reports these results and caveats: Greater diversity appeared to be present in unstimulated naive T cells than in memory T cells, and a substantial contribution to the alloresponse seemed to be made by naive cells. Siplizumab significantly reduced the cumulative frequency of alloreactive sequences traceable to unstimulated CD4+ memory T cells. For roughly 75-96% of proliferating CD4+ or CD8+ clones, no naive or memory phenotype could be assigned. The suppressive function of proliferating Tregs from siplizumab cultures was not functionally confirmed. Among mappable alloreactive CD4+ clones, an average Treg-derived fraction of almost 70% was observed with siplizumab, compared with 25% to 30% in control reactions. Sequences below about 10^-5 frequency were poorly captured, so only a minor fraction of alloreactive clones could be mapped to unstimulated subsets.

This chain joins TRBV5-1 to TRBJ2-3, and possibly TRBD2, on 5 matching bases. The clonotype comes from a human donor in good health. The sequenced material came from CD8+ T cells sorted from blood. CDR3 protein: CASSPVLADTQYF. The nucleotide sequence reads as follows: TGCGCCAGCAGCCCGGTTCTAGCTGATACGCAGTATTTT.